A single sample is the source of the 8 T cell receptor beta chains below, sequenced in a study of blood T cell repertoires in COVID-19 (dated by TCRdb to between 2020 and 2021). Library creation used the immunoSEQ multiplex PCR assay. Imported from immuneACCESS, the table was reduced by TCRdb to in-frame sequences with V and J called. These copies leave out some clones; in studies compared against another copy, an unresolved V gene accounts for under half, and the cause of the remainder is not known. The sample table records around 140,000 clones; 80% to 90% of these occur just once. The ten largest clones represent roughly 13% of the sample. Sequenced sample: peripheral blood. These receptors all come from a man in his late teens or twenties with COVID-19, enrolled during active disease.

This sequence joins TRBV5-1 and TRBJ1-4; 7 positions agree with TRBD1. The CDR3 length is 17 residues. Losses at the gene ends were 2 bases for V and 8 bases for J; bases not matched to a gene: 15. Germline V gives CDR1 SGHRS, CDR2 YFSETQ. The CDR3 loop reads CASSFDRAYPRGEKLFF. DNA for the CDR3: TGCGCCAGCAGCTTTGACAGGGCTTACCCCCGGGGGGAAAAACTGTTTTTT.

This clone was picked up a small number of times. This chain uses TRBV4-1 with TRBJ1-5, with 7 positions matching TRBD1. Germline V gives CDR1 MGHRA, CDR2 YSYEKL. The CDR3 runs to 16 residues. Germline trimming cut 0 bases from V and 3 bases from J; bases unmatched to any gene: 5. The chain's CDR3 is CASSQEWTGLNQPQHF. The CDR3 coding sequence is TGCGCCAGCAGCCAAGAGTGGACAGGACTCAATCAGCCCCAGCATTTT.

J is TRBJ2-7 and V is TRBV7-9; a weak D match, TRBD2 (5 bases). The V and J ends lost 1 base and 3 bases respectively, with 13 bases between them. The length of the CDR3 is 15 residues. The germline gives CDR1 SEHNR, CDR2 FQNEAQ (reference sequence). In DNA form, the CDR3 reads TGTGCCAGCAGCTTAGGTGGAGGACGCTACTACGAGCAGTACTTC. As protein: CASSLGGGRYYEQYF. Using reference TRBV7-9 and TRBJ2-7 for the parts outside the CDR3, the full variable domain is DTGVSQNPRHKITKRGQNVTFRCDPISEHNRLYWYRQTLGQGPEFLTYFQNEAQLEKSRLLSDRFSAERPKGSFSTLEIQRTEQGDSAMYLCASSLGGGRYYEQYFGPGTRLTVT.

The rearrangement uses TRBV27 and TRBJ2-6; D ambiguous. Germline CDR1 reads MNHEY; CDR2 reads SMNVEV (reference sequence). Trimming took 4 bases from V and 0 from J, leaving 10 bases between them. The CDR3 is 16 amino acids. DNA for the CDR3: TGTGCCAGCAGTTCGCGCCTGCTCTCTGGGGCCAACGTCCTGACTTTC. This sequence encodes CASSSRLLSGANVLTF.

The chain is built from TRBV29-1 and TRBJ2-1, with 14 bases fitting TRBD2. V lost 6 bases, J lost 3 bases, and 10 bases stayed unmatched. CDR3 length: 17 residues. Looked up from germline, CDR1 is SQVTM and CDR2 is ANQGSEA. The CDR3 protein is CSVGGLAGDRGYNEQFF. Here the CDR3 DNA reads TGCAGCGTAGGGGGACTAGCGGGAGACAGGGGCTACAATGAGCAGTTCTTC.

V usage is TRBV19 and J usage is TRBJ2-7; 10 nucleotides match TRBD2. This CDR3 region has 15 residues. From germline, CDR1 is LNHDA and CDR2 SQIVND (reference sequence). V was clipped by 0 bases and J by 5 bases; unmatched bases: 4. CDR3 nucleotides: TGTGCCAGTAGTATAGAAGCGGGAGGGCTCCACGAGCAGTACTTC. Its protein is CASSIEAGGLHEQYF.

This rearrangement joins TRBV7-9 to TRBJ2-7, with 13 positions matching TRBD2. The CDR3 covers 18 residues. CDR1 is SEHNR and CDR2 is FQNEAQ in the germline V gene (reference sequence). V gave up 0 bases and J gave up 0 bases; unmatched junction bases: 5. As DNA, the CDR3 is TGTGCCAGCAGCTTAGCTGGGACTAGCGGGAAGAGCTCCTACGAGCAGTACTTC. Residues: CASSLAGTSGKSSYEQYF.

Here the CDR3 DNA reads TGCGCCAGCAGCCAAGCGATTCACATCTCAGGCGAGCAGTACTTC. Encoded protein: CASSQAIHISGEQYF. The rearrangement joins TRBV4-1 to TRBJ2-7; D is uncertain. The CDR3 totals 15 residues. The V end was cut by 1 base, the J end by 6 bases, with 16 bases between. Germline loops: CDR1 MGHRA, CDR2 YSYEKL.